The 15 T cell receptor beta chains below were found in one sample sequenced in a study of blood T cell repertoires in COVID-19. Profiling relied on immunoSEQ multiplex PCR, and the TCRdb table lists in-frame clones only, not all of them. This sample has 200,000 to 300,000 clones, with approximately 90% found just once. What was sequenced was peripheral blood. These receptors all stem from a woman aged 40 to 50 with acute or convalescent COVID-19.

This chain links TRBV9 with TRBJ1-2; a weak D match, TRBD1 (5 bases). Trimming removed 3 bases from V and 4 bases from J, with 19 bases in between. The CDR3 has 16 residues. Germline V CDR1 and CDR2: SGDLS, YYNGEE. DNA for the CDR3: TGTGCCAGCAGCGAAGGAACCATGCAGGGCCCCTATGGCTACACCTTC. Amino acids: CASSEGTMQGPYGYTF.

The chain couples TRBV6-1 to TRBJ1-6; D may be TRBD1 (6 bases). This CDR3 spans 17 amino acids. Germline V gene lookup returns CDR1 MNHNS and CDR2 SASEGT. V dropped 0 bases and J dropped 7 bases, with 16 bases sitting between them. Written as DNA, the CDR3 is TGTGCCAGCAGTGAAGCCCCTGCCAGGGGTTGGAATTCACCCCTCCACTTT. It specifies CASSEAPARGWNSPLHF.

This clone occurred once. Its ends do not fully match the called genes, so a read error is possible. The gene calls are TRBV6-5 and TRBJ1-1, with 11 bases lining up with TRBD1. Germline CDR1 is MNHEY and CDR2 is SVGAGI. CDR3 size: 10 residues. The CDR3 region has the DNA TGTGCCAGCGGGGACAGGGGGTCTCATTTT. Translation: CASGDRGSHF.

This clone showed up just a few times. This chain links TRBV2 with TRBJ2-5; weak D call: TRBD2 (5 bases). This CDR3 is 13 amino acids long. In germline, CDR1 is SNHLY, CDR2 FYNNEI. Trimming pared 4 bases from V and 3 bases from J, leaving 9 bases between. The CDR3 reads CASSVVGKETQYF. For the CDR3, the DNA is TGTGCCAGCAGTGTCGTCGGGAAAGAGACCCAGTACTTC. The full variable domain, rest sourced from reference TRBV2 and TRBJ2-5, is EPEVTQTPSHQVTQMGQEVILRCVPISNHLYFYWYRQILGQKVEFLVSFYNNEISEKSEIFDDQFSVERPDGSNFTLKIRSTKLEDSAMYFCASSVVGKETQYFGPGTRLLVL.

This clone appeared a few times. This chain connects TRBV6-5 to TRBJ1-1; D may be TRBD1 (5 bases). The CDR3 runs 13 residues. The ends were cut back, 2 bases at V and 7 bases at J, with 11 bases in the middle. Germline CDR1 MNHEY, CDR2 SVGAGI. CDR3 protein: CASSYPGHLEAFF. Here the CDR3 DNA reads TGTGCCAGCAGTTACCCCGGACACCTTGAAGCTTTCTTT.

This chain uses TRBV9 with TRBJ2-3; D may be TRBD2 (5 bases). Trimming removed 6 bases at V and 2 bases at J, with 13 bases between. The CDR3 loop spans 14 amino acids. CDR1 and CDR2 (germline): SGDLS, YYNGEE. The CDR3 coding sequence is TGTGCCAGCAACCTTTACGGGGACACAGATACGCAGTATTTT. Translation gives CASNLYGDTDTQYF.

This chain joins TRBV7-3 and TRBJ1-2, with TRBD1 as a possible D gene (6 bases). The V end was cut by 5 bases, the J end by 5 bases, with 12 bases between. The CDR3 is made up of 13 amino acids. Germline CDR1 is SGHTA and CDR2 is FQGTGA. Here the CDR3 DNA reads TGTGCCAGCAGCGCACAGGGTGGGTATGGCTACACCTTC. Translated: CASSAQGGYGYTF.

The rearrangement links TRBV6-5 to TRBJ1-2; the D is unclear. The germline V gene encodes CDR1 MNHEY and CDR2 SVGAGI. Trimming pared 1 base from V and 4 bases from J, leaving 16 bases between. CDR3 length: 16 residues. The CDR3 DNA sequence: TGTGCCAGCAGTTACTATTACGGTCGGGGTCGCTATGGCTACACCTTC. Its protein is CASSYYYGRGRYGYTF.

The chain is built from TRBV5-1 and TRBJ1-2; no definite D call. This CDR3 has 16 residues. Trimming shortened V by 2 bases and J by 0 bases, and 14 bases separated the two germline ends. Germline CDR1 reads SGHRS; CDR2 reads YFSETQ. The CDR3 bases are TGCGCCAGCAGCTTCAACCGGGATACTACTAACTATGGCTACACCTTC. Its protein is CASSFNRDTTNYGYTF.

The chain combines TRBV6-5 with TRBJ1-2; D gene unclear. Trimming shortened V by 6 bases and J by 4 bases, and 15 bases separated the two germline ends. Germline CDR1 MNHEY, CDR2 SVGAGI. This CDR3 region has 14 residues. CDR3 loop: CASRAIDGLYGYTF. DNA for the CDR3: TGTGCCAGCAGAGCAATAGACGGACTCTATGGCTACACCTTC.

The CDR3 loop reads CASSPRGAGNNEKLFF. CDR3 DNA: TGCGCCAGCAGCCCCAGGGGGGCTGGGAATAATGAAAAACTGTTTTTT. The chain combines TRBV4-1 with TRBJ1-4, with 7 bases lining up with TRBD1. V shed 4 bases and J 4 bases; nucleotides not matched to a gene: 9. Germline V gene sequence: CDR1 MGHRA, CDR2 YSYEKL. CDR3 length: 16 amino acids.

This clone occurred a few times. This sample includes further DNA sequences coding for the same CDR3. The chain combines TRBV19 with TRBJ1-1; 7 bases are shared with TRBD1. The ends lost 6 bases at V and 0 bases at J; junction bases unmatched: 4. Looked up from germline, CDR1 is LNHDA and CDR2 is SQIVND (reference sequence). This CDR3 spans 14 amino acids. DNA for the CDR3: TGTGCCAGTAGCAAGGGACAGTTGAACACTGAAGCTTTCTTT. This sequence encodes CASSKGQLNTEAFF. Variable domain in full (rest from reference TRBV19 and TRBJ1-1): DGGITQSPKYLFRKEGQNVTLSCEQNLNHDAMYWYRQDPGQGLRLIYYSQIVNDFQKGDIAEGYSVSREKKESFPLTVTSAQKNPTAFYLCASSKGQLNTEAFFGQGTRLTVV.

In regard to this clone: The same CDR3 arises from other DNA sequences in this sample as well. The rearrangement uses TRBV27 and TRBJ1-2; D not resolved. V was trimmed by 2 bases and J by 0 bases, leaving 4 bases between them. The CDR3 runs to 13 residues. Germline V lookup: CDR1 MNHEY, CDR2 SMNVEV (reference sequence). CDR3 coding DNA: TGTGCCAGCAGTTTACGAGCTAACTATGGCTACACCTTC. Translated: CASSLRANYGYTF.

CDR3 coding DNA: TGCGCCAGCAGCCGAAGAGAACTGAACACTGAAGCTTTCTTT. As protein: CASSRRELNTEAFF. V usage is TRBV5-1 and J usage is TRBJ1-1; unclear D gene. This CDR3 has 14 amino acids. The germline V gene encodes CDR1 SGHRS and CDR2 YFSETQ. V lost 4 bases, J lost 0 bases, and 10 bases lay in between.

The rearrangement uses TRBV7-3 and TRBJ2-2, with D possibly TRBD1 on 7 matching bases. Trimming took 1 base from V and 5 from J, leaving 14 bases between them. The CDR3 contains 16 residues. Germline V CDR1 and CDR2: SGHTA, FQGTGA. Here the CDR3 DNA reads TGTGCCAGCAGCTTAAAGGGACAGACTAGAACCGGGGAGCTGTTTTTT. Encoded protein: CASSLKGQTRTGELFF.